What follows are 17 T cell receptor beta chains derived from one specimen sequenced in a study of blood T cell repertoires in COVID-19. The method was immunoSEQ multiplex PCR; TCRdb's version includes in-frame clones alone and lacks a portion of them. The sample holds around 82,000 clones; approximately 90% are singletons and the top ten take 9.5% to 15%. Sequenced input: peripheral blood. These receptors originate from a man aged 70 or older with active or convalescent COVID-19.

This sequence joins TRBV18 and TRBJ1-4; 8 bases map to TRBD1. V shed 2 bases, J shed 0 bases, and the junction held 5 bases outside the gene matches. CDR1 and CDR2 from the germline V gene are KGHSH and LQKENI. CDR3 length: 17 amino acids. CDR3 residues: CASSPSTGAATNEKLFF. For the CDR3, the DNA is TGTGCCAGCTCACCATCGACAGGGGCTGCAACTAATGAAAAACTGTTTTTT.

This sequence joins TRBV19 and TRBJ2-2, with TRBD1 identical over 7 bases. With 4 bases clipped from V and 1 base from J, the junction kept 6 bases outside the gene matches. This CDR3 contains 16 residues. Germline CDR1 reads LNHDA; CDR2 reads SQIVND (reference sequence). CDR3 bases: TGTGCCAGTAGTAAGTGGCAGGGGGTGAACACCGGGGAGCTGTTTTTT. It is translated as CASSKWQGVNTGELFF.

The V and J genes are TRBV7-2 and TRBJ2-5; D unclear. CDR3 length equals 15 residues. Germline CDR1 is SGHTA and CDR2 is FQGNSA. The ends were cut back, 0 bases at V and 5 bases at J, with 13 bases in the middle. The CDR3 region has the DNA TGTGCCAGCAGCTTAGCGCTTGGTAGCTGGGAGACCCAGTACTTC. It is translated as CASSLALGSWETQYF. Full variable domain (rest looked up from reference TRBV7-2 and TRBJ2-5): GAGVSQSPSNKVTEKGKDVELRCDPISGHTALYWYRQSLGQGLEFLIYFQGNSAPDKSGLPSDRFSAERTGGSVSTLTIQRTQQEDSAVYLCASSLALGSWETQYFGPGTRLLVL.

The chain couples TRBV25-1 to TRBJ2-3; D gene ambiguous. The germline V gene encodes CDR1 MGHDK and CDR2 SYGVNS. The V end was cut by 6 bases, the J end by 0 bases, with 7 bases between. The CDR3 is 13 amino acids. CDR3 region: CASSVTSTDTQYF. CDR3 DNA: TGTGCCAGCAGCGTAACTAGCACAGATACGCAGTATTTT.

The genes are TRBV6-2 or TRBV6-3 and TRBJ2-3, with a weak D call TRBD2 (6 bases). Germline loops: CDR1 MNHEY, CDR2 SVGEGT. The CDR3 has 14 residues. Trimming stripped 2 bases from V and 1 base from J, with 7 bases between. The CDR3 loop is CASSYAGRTDTQYF. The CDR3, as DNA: TGTGCCAGCAGTTACGCGGGACGCACAGATACGCAGTATTTT.

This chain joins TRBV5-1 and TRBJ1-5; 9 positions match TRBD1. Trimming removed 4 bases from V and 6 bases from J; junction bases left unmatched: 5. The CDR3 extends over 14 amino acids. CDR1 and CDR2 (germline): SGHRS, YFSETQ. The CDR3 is CASSVDRGGQPQHF. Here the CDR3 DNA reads TGCGCCAGCAGCGTGGACAGGGGCGGTCAGCCCCAGCATTTT. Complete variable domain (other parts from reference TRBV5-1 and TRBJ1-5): KAGVTQTPRYLIKTRGQQVTLSCSPISGHRSVSWYQQTPGQGLQFLFEYFSETQRNKGNFPGRFSGRQFSNSRSEMNVSTLELGDSALYLCASSVDRGGQPQHFGDGTRLSIL.

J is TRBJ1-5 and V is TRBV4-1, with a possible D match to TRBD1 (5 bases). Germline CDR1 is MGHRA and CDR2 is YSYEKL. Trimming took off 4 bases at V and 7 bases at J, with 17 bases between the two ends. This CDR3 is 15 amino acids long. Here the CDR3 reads CASSRGGTTGQPQHF. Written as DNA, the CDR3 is TGCGCCAGCAGCCGCGGAGGGACTACTGGGCAGCCCCAGCATTTT.

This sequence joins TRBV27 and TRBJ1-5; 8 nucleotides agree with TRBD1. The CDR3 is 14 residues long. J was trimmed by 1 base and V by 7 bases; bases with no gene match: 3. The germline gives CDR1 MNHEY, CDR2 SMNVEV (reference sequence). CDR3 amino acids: CASTRTGSNQPQHF. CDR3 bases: TGTGCCAGCACTAGGACAGGGAGCAATCAGCCCCAGCATTTT.

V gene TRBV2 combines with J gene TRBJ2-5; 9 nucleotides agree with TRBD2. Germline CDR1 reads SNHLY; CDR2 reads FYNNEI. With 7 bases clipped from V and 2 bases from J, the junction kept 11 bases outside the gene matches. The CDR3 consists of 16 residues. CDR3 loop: CASKRDEAGGQETQYF. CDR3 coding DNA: TGTGCCAGCAAAAGGGATGAGGCGGGGGGGCAAGAGACCCAGTACTTC. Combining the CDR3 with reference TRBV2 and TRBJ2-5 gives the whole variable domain EPEVTQTPSHQVTQMGQEVILRCVPISNHLYFYWYRQILGQKVEFLVSFYNNEISEKSEIFDDQFSVERPDGSNFTLKIRSTKLEDSAMYFCASKRDEAGGQETQYFGPGTRLLVL.

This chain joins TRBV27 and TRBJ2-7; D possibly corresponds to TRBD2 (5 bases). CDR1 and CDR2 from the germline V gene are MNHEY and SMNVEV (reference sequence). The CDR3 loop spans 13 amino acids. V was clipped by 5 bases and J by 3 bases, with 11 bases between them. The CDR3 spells CASSPRGYYEQYF. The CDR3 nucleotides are TGTGCCAGCAGTCCTCGGGGATACTACGAGCAGTACTTC.

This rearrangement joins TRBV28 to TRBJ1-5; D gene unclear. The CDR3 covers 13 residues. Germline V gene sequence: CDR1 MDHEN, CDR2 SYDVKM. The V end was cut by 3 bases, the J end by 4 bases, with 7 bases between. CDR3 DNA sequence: TGTGCCAGCAGTTTTTCTCTTAATCAGCCCCAGCATTTT. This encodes CASSFSLNQPQHF.

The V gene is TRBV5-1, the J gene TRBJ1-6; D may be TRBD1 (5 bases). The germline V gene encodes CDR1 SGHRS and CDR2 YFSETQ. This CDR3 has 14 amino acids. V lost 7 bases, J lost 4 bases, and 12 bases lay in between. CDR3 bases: TGCGCCAGCTCCGACAGCAAATATAATTCACCCCTCCACTTT. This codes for CASSDSKYNSPLHF.

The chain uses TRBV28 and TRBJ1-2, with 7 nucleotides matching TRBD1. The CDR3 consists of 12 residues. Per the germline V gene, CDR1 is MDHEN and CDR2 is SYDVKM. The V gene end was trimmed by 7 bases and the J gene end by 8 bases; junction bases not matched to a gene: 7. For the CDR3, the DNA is TGTGCCAGCACCCGTTTCAGGGGGGGCTACACCTTC. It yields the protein CASTRFRGGYTF.

The CDR3, as DNA: TGTGCCAGCAGCCAAGATCGAAGGGCCCCGGGAAATTCACCCCTCCACTTT. This codes for CASSQDRRAPGNSPLHF. The V gene is TRBV3-1 (or the pseudogene TRBV3-2), the J gene TRBJ1-6; no clear D. V was trimmed by 0 bases and J by 7 bases, leaving 16 bases between them. The germline CDR1 and CDR2 sequences are LGHDT and YNNKEL (reference sequence). The CDR3 runs to 17 residues.

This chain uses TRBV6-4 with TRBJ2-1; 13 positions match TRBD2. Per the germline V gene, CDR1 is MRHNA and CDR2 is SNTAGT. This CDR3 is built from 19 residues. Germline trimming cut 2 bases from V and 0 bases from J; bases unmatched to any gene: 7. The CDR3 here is CASSDRTSGGPSSYNEQFF. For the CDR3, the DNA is TGTGCCAGCAGTGACCGGACTAGCGGGGGCCCCAGCTCCTACAATGAGCAGTTCTTC.

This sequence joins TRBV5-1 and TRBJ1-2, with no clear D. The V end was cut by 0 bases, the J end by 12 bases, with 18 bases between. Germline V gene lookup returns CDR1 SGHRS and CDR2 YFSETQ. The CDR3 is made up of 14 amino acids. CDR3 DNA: TGCGCCAGCAGCTTGGCCCCCCTCTCGGAGGCCCACACCTTC. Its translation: CASSLAPLSEAHTF.

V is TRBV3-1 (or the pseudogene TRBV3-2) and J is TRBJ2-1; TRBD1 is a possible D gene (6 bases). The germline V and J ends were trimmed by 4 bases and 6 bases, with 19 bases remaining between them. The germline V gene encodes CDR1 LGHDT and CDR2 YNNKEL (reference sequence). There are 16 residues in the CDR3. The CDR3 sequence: CASSRTTGNRGNEQFF. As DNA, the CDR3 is TGTGCCAGCAGCCGTACTACAGGGAACCGCGGCAATGAGCAGTTCTTC.